A selection of T cell receptor beta chains follows, all from one sample in a study of T cell repertoires in cytomegalovirus infection. TCRdb recomputed calls from the reads with MiXCR, one row per CDR3 protein. This table holds 200,000 or so distinct CDR3 sequences, approximately 30% found once. The sample was PBMCs. All receptors come from a human donor in good health (CMV status not recorded). Some clones in this sample may be carry-over from other donors' samples. CDR3s include the opening cysteine and the closing phenylalanine or tryptophan. A D gene is named only where the DNA matches it firmly. Expanded clones are given a class, and other clones once, few, many or no size at all.

>TRBV6-1|TRBJ2-5|few|17|TRBD1
TGTGCCAGCAGTGAAGAGGCGTGGGGGACAGCCCAAGAGACCCAGTACTTC
CASSEEAWGTAQETQYF
>TRBV12-3/TRBV12-4|TRBJ1-2|few|12|-
TGTGCCAGCACCCCTGGGGGATATGGCTACACCTTC
CASTPGGYGYTF
>TRBV27|TRBJ2-2|few|15|-
TGTGCCAGCAGTATTCGGTCGCGTGGCACCGGGGAGCTGTTTTTT
CASSIRSRGTGELFF
>TRBV7-8|TRBJ1-4|many|14|-
TGTGCCAGCAGCTCGGGACGGAATAATGAAAAACTGTTTTTT
CASSSGRNNEKLFF
>TRBV6-1|TRBJ2-2|many|15|-
TGTGCCAGCAGTGAAGAAGCAGGGAGCACCGGGGAGCTGTTTTTT
CASSEEAGSTGELFF
>TRBV19|TRBJ1-2|-|13|TRBD1
TGTGCCAGACCGAGGGACAGACTATATGGCTACACCTTC
CARPRDRLYGYTF
>TRBV12-3/TRBV12-4|TRBJ1-1|few|14|-
TGTGCCAGCAGCCGGGGCAACTCGAACACTGAAGCTTTCTTT
CASSRGNSNTEAFF
>TRBV7-9|TRBJ2-1|few|13|-
TGTGCCAGCAGCTTAACGGGGCCGGGTGAGCAGTTCTTC
CASSLTGPGEQFF
>TRBV20-1|TRBJ1-2|few|16|-
TGCAGTGCTAGAAAAGAGGGGATCAGTAATAACTATGGCTACACCTTC
CSARKEGISNNYGYTF
>TRBV19|TRBJ2-7|once|16|-
TGTGCCAGTAGTAAAGTGATGGACACCAGCTCCTACGAGCAGTACTTC
CASSKVMDTSSYEQYF
>TRBV7-3|TRBJ2-7|-|14|-
TGTGCCAGCAGCTTAGACGGGGTGGGTTACGAGCAGTACTTC
CASSLDGVGYEQYF
>TRBV7-2|TRBJ2-7|-|12|-
TGTGCCAGCAGCCGGATGTCATACGAGCAGTACTTC
CASSRMSYEQYF
>TRBV7-2|TRBJ1-2|-|15|TRBD1
TGTGCCAGCAGCCCAAGGACAGGGCAGGGCTATGGCTACACCTTC
CASSPRTGQGYGYTF
>TRBV5-1|TRBJ1-1|-|15|-
TGCGCCAGCAGCGAGTCAACGCTCATGAACACTGAAGCTTTCTTT
CASSESTLMNTEAFF
>TRBV18|TRBJ1-1|once|18|-
TGTGCCAGCTCACATAATGACAGTGTGTTTAACCCGAACACTGAAGCTTTCTTT
CASSHNDSVFNPNTEAFF
>TRBV18|TRBJ2-5|many|11|-
TGTGCCAGCTCAGACCAAGAGACCCAGTACTTC
CASSDQETQYF
>TRBV10-3|TRBJ1-1|-|12|-
TGTGCCATCAGCAGGGGAAACACTGAAGCTTTCTTT
CAISRGNTEAFF
>TRBV11-2|TRBJ2-7|few|16|-
TGTGCCAGCAGCTTAGACAGGACCGCGAGCTCCTACGAGCAGTACTTC
CASSLDRTASSYEQYF
>TRBV29-1|TRBJ2-5|few|15|-
TGCAGCGCCACCAGGACTGCTCCGGGCTGGGAGACCCAGTACTTC
CSATRTAPGWETQYF
>TRBV11-2|TRBJ2-7|-|14|TRBD1
TGTGCCAGCAGCTCCCGGGACAGGGAGGACGAGCAGTACTTC
CASSSRDREDEQYF
>TRBV5-5|TRBJ2-2|-|16|TRBD1
TGTGCCAGCAGCTGGACAAGGACAGGGTGGACCGGGGAGCTGTTTTTT
CASSWTRTGWTGELFF
>TRBV6-2/TRBV6-3|TRBJ2-2|-|14|-
TGTGCCACCGGGAGTCATGTGGGTCCCGGGGAGCTGTTTTTT
CATGSHVGPGELFF
>TRBV7-3|TRBJ2-3|-|15|TRBD2
TGTGCCAGCAGCTTTGGAGCGGGGGGTACAGATACGCAGTATTTT
CASSFGAGGTDTQYF
>TRBV2|TRBJ1-5|-|16|-
TGTGCCAGCAGTGACTGGGGGGACTCCTTCAATCAGCCCCAGCATTTT
CASSDWGDSFNQPQHF
>TRBV20-1|TRBJ2-5|-|15|TRBD1
TGCAGTGCTAGAGATTCCGGGACAGATCAAGAGACCCAGTACTTC
CSARDSGTDQETQYF
>TRBV19|TRBJ1-2|-|15|TRBD1
TGTGCCAGTAGTATCCAATGGACAGGGAATGATGGCTACACCTTC
CASSIQWTGNDGYTF
>TRBV7-6|TRBJ2-7|-|15|TRBD1
TGTGCCAGCAGCCAGGTGGGACAGGGGAGGTACGAGCAGTACTTC
CASSQVGQGRYEQYF
>TRBV4-2|TRBJ2-6|few|18|TRBD1
TGTGCCAGCAGCGCCATTGGACAGGGGGCGTCTGGGGCCAACGTCCTGACTTTC
CASSAIGQGASGANVLTF
>TRBV5-5|TRBJ2-5|-|16|-
TGTGCCAGCAGTCCTAAAATCTCAGGGTACGAGGAGACCCAGTACTTC
CASSPKISGYEETQYF
>TRBV14|TRBJ1-2|once|13|-
TGTGCCAGCAGCCAAGTGGTAGGGGGAGGCTACACCTTC
CASSQVVGGGYTF
>TRBV7-2|TRBJ1-6|many|12|-
TGTGCCAGCAGTCTAACATCGGGACCCCTCCACTTT
CASSLTSGPLHF
>TRBV5-4|TRBJ2-6|-|14|-
TGTGCCAGCAGCGGATCCGGGGGGGCCAACGTCCTGACTTTC
CASSGSGGANVLTF
>TRBV7-8|TRBJ1-1|many|15|TRBD1
TGTGCCAGCAGCCCACCAGGGGGCTGGAACACTGAAGCTTTCTTT
CASSPPGGWNTEAFF
>TRBV5-1|TRBJ2-1|-|13|-
TGCGCCAGCAGCTTGGGACCAGAAAATGAGCAGTTCTTC
CASSLGPENEQFF
>TRBV7-2|TRBJ1-5|few|15|-
TGTGCCAGCAGCCTAAGCGTCCAGGCGAATCAGCCCCAGCATTTT
CASSLSVQANQPQHF
>TRBV2|TRBJ1-2|-|15|-
TGTGCCAGCGTCTCTGTACAGTTAGCTAACTATGGCTACACCTTC
CASVSVQLANYGYTF
>TRBV27|TRBJ2-1|-|12|TRBD1
TGTGCCAGCAGTCCGGACAGGGAGGTTCAGTTCTTC
CASSPDREVQFF
>TRBV7-3|TRBJ1-2|-|17|-
TGTGCCAGCAGCTTAGGGGCAGGTCTAACGCCGAGGGATGGCTACACCTTC
CASSLGAGLTPRDGYTF
>TRBV20-1|TRBJ1-1|few|13|-
TGCAGTGCAAAACAGCCCGAGGACACTGAAGCTTTCTTT
CSAKQPEDTEAFF
>TRBV19|TRBJ1-2|-|15|TRBD1
TGTGCCAGTAGACCCATCGACAGGGCGTCTCCTGGCTACACCTTC
CASRPIDRASPGYTF
>TRBV7-4|TRBJ2-7|-|14|-
TGTGCCAGCAGCTTCTTAGGGTACAACTACGAGCAGTACTTC
CASSFLGYNYEQYF
>TRBV11-2|TRBJ1-4|-|15|-
TGTGCCAGCAGCTTAGTACTTACAACTAATGAAAAACTGTTTTTT
CASSLVLTTNEKLFF
>TRBV12-5|TRBJ1-5|-|17|-
TGTGCTAGTGGTTTGGGCTGGACAGTGAGTAGCAATCAGCCCCAGCATTTT
CASGLGWTVSSNQPQHF
>TRBV6-1|TRBJ1-5|few|16|-
TGTGCCAGCAGTGCAAGAGGGAGGGGAGGCAATCAGCCCCAGCATTTT
CASSARGRGGNQPQHF
>TRBV7-3|TRBJ1-1|few|14|-
TGTGCCAGCAGCCCCTATCCCACGAACACTGAAGCTTTCTTT
CASSPYPTNTEAFF
>TRBV7-2|TRBJ2-7|-|15|-
TGTGCCAGCAGCTTAGCGGTGGGACGGACCGAGGAGCAGTACTTC
CASSLAVGRTEEQYF
>TRBV10-3|TRBJ2-5|few|14|-
TGTGCCATCAGTGAGCCTCAGGATATGGAGACCCAGTACTTC
CAISEPQDMETQYF
>TRBV7-2|TRBJ1-6|-|14|-
TGTGCCAGCAGCTTATTGCAGGAAAATTCACCCCTCCACTTT
CASSLLQENSPLHF
>TRBV5-5|TRBJ1-2|-|14|-
TGTGCCAGCAGCTTGGACAGGGCTAACTATGGCTACACCTTC
CASSLDRANYGYTF
>TRBV15|TRBJ2-5|-|12|-
TGTGCCACCAGCAGAGCTACGGAGACCCAGTACTTC
CATSRATETQYF
>TRBV20-1|TRBJ2-7|-|14|TRBD2
TGCAGTGCTAGAAGCGGGGGTAGCTCCTACGAGCAGTACTTC
CSARSGGSSYEQYF
>TRBV7-2|TRBJ2-7|many|13|-
TGTGCCAGCAGCAACGGACGCGGATACGAGCAGTACTTC
CASSNGRGYEQYF
>TRBV5-1|TRBJ2-1|-|15|TRBD2
TGCGCCAGCAGCGACGGGGCTAGCGGACACAATGAGCAGTTCTTC
CASSDGASGHNEQFF
>TRBV27|TRBJ2-3|-|15|TRBD2
TGTGCCAGCAGTATACTAGCGGGGGCCCAGGGTACGCAGTATTTT
CASSILAGAQGTQYF
>TRBV20-1|TRBJ1-5|-|15|TRBD1
TGCAGTGCTTCGTCTTTAGGGGGCATAGATCAGCCCCAGCATTTT
CSASSLGGIDQPQHF
>TRBV14|TRBJ1-1|-|13|-
TGTGCCAGCAGCCAAGCAGAGGGTACTGAAGCTTTCTTT
CASSQAEGTEAFF